One T cell receptor beta chain is described in this entry. TCRdb reanalysed the reads using MiXCR and keeps one entry per CDR3 protein. The table has about 330,000 distinct CDR3 sequences, over 7.5% seen once. The data were taken from a study of T cell repertoires in cytomegalovirus infection. Losses at the gene ends were 6 bases for V and 7 bases for J; bases not matched to a gene: 9. This CDR3 is 15 amino acids long. Per germline, CDR1 LNHDA and CDR2 SQIVND (reference sequence). The sequence was collected from a human donor in good health (CMV status not recorded). Some clones in this sample may be carry-over from other donors' samples. The specimen was PBMCs. The chain recombines TRBV19 with TRBJ2-1; TRBD2 agrees at 10 bases. CDR3 residues: CASRFSSGSLNEQFF. CDR3 DNA sequence: TGTGCCAGTAGATTCTCTAGCGGGAGTCTTAATGAGCAGTTCTTC.